A selection of T cell receptor beta chains follows, all from one sample in a study of spatial heterogeneity in lung cancer. TCRdb re-called the 5' RACE reads with MiXCR, one entry per CDR3 protein. The profile shows 20,000 to 25,000 distinct CDR3 sequences, around 6.6% of them singletons. Sequenced material: lung tumor tissue, taken at surgery. The receptors shown here come from a male donor with early-stage non-small cell lung cancer. Each CDR3 is given with its conserved first and last residue. Each record gives: CDR3 length, V gene, CDR3 protein.

15,TRBV30,CAWARGKVSGNTIYF
17,TRBV20-1,CSPTPAPGGIRTGELFF
15,TRBV4-3,CASSQGQGVGETQYF
14,TRBV7-9,CASSLAPGQGEAFF
14,TRBV20-1,CSANGQVALHGYTF
16,TRBV2,CASSADHLFTTDTQYF
13,TRBV6-5,CASSSGQNYGYTF
17,TRBV4-1,CASSQEQGRWSTDTQYF
15,TRBV27,CASRGPSGSIYEQYF
11,TRBV12-3/TRBV12-4,CASSLRGDQYF
15,TRBV5-1,CASSLQAADNSPLHF
12,TRBV11-2,CASSRTNQEQFF
18,TRBV28,CASSSLMTRRGESYGYTF
12,TRBV28,CASTQDTGELFF
16,TRBV28,CASSLLGRVSTDTQYF
12,TRBV9,CASYSGANVLTF
14,TRBV7-2,CASSLSPQRNEQFF
15,TRBV7-2,CASSLAGQGPFGYTF
13,TRBV7-2,CASSPQSPQEAFF
16,TRBV9,CASSAEDGPGSQPQHF
13,TRBV19,CASSIYGGGELFF
16,TRBV5-1,CASSLDSLSTYNEQFF